The 21 T cell receptor beta chains listed next were all sequenced from one sample in a study of blood T cell repertoires in COVID-19. Profiled with immunoSEQ multiplex PCR; TCRdb holds only in-frame clones, not every one. Of 95,000 to 150,000 clones in the sample, around 83% were seen once. The sequencing input was peripheral blood. These TCRs come from a man older than 75 with active or convalescent COVID-19.

The chain employs TRBV12-3 or TRBV12-4 and TRBJ1-1; D gene uncertain. The CDR3 loop spans 13 amino acids. V was clipped by 7 bases and J by 5 bases, with 14 bases between them. CDR3 DNA: TGTGCCAGCATCCCCACGGGTGGAACTGAAGCTTTCTTT. Translated: CASIPTGGTEAFF.

With respect to this clone: The same CDR3 can be traced to other DNA sequences in this sample. This rearrangement joins TRBV12-5 to TRBJ2-5; 8 bases line up with TRBD1. V gave up 6 bases and J gave up 3 bases; unmatched junction bases: 3. This CDR3 has 13 amino acids. Germline lookup yields CDR1 LGHNT and CDR2 FRNRAP. The CDR3, as DNA: TGTGCTAGTGGCCCGACAGGGGAAGAGACCCAGTACTTC. The encoded protein is CASGPTGEETQYF.

V is TRBV19 and J is TRBJ2-4; 8 bases fit TRBD2. This CDR3 region has 16 residues. V trimming: 4 bases; J trimming: 0 bases; junction bases outside the gene matches: 5. The germline gives CDR1 LNHDA, CDR2 SQIVND (reference sequence). The CDR3 nucleotides are TGTGCCAGTAGTACGCCGGGAGGGGTAGCCAAAAACATTCAGTACTTC. Its protein is CASSTPGGVAKNIQYF.

The chain carries TRBV18 and TRBJ1-1, with D possibly TRBD1 on 6 matching bases. The V gene lost 3 bases and the J gene lost 6 bases, with 14 bases spanning the gap. Germline V gene sequence: CDR1 KGHSH, CDR2 LQKENI. The CDR3 consists of 14 residues. Here the CDR3 reads CASSPPTGTSEAFF. CDR3 DNA sequence: TGTGCCAGCTCACCGCCCACCGGGACATCTGAAGCTTTCTTT.

The CDR3 is CASSIVAEPYGYTF. The DNA of the CDR3 is TGTGCCAGTAGTATAGTGGCGGAACCCTATGGCTACACCTTC. V is TRBV19 and J is TRBJ1-2; D not resolved. V gave up 1 base and J gave up 4 bases, with 10 bases separating them. This CDR3 spans 14 amino acids. Looked up from germline, CDR1 is LNHDA and CDR2 is SQIVND (reference sequence). The full variable domain, with the rest looked up from reference TRBV19 and TRBJ1-2, is DGGITQSPKYLFRKEGQNVTLSCEQNLNHDAMYWYRQDPGQGLRLIYYSQIVNDFQKGDIAEGYSVSREKKESFPLTVTSAQKNPTAFYLCASSIVAEPYGYTFGSGTRLTVV.

V is TRBV3-1 (or the pseudogene TRBV3-2) and J is TRBJ2-7, with 8 bases identical to TRBD2. CDR3 length: 16 amino acids. The germline V gene has CDR1 LGHDT and CDR2 YNNKEL (reference sequence). V lost 4 bases to trimming and J lost 2 bases; unmatched junction nucleotides: 10. The CDR3 region has the DNA TGTGCCAGCAGCCCACGGAGAGCGGGAGAGACCTACGAGCAGTACTTC. Amino acid sequence: CASSPRRAGETYEQYF.

The chain combines TRBV4-3 with TRBJ1-1; D is ambiguous. Per germline, CDR1 LGHNA and CDR2 YSLEER. Trimming removed 1 base from V and 4 bases from J, with 13 bases in between. CDR3 length: 15 amino acids. CDR3 sequence (DNA): TGCGCCAGCAGCCAAGGCCGGGAGTGGGGCACTGAAGCTTTCTTT. Protein: CASSQGREWGTEAFF.

V usage is TRBV5-1 and J usage is TRBJ2-1, with 7 bases matching TRBD1. Losses at the gene ends were 3 bases for V and 8 bases for J; bases not matched to a gene: 2. Germline V gene sequence: CDR1 SGHRS, CDR2 YFSETQ. This CDR3 contains 12 residues. DNA of the CDR3: TGCGCCAGCAGCTGGGGGACAGATGAGCAGTTCTTC. Translated: CASSWGTDEQFF.

The chain couples TRBV30 to TRBJ1-1; D ambiguous. This CDR3 has 15 amino acids. CDR1 is GTSNPN and CDR2 is SVGIG in the germline V gene (reference sequence). V lost 3 bases and J 5 bases, leaving 19 bases between the germline ends. The CDR3 here is CAWSVGSWIETEAFF. The DNA of the CDR3 is TGTGCCTGGAGCGTAGGGAGTTGGATTGAGACTGAAGCTTTCTTT.

The rearrangement links TRBV7-2 to TRBJ2-3; 8 bases are shared with TRBD2. Germline assignment: CDR1 SGHTA and CDR2 FQGNSA. The CDR3 is made up of 14 amino acids. The V and J ends lost 4 bases and 6 bases, in that order; junction bases with no gene match: 6. In DNA form, the CDR3 reads TGTGCCAGCAGCTCTGCGGGGGGCGCGGATACGCAGTATTTT. The encoded protein is CASSSAGGADTQYF. Complete variable domain (other parts from reference TRBV7-2 and TRBJ2-3): GAGVSQSPSNKVTEKGKDVELRCDPISGHTALYWYRQSLGQGLEFLIYFQGNSAPDKSGLPSDRFSAERTGGSVSTLTIQRTQQEDSAVYLCASSSAGGADTQYFGPGTRLTVL.

The chain joins TRBV7-6 to TRBJ2-2; 8 bases are shared with TRBD2. With 5 bases clipped from V and 0 bases from J, the junction kept 5 bases outside the gene matches. In germline, CDR1 is SGHVS, CDR2 FNYEAQ. The CDR3 runs to 16 residues. In DNA form, the CDR3 reads TGTGCCAGCAGCCTGACGACTAGCGCGAACACCGGGGAGCTGTTTTTT. Amino acids: CASSLTTSANTGELFF.

V and J are TRBV28 and TRBJ2-7, with TRBD2 matching 10 bases. The CDR3 is 13 amino acids. Unmatched junction bases numbered 4, after V lost 11 bases and J lost 0 bases. CDR1 MDHEN and CDR2 SYDVKM come from the germline V gene. The CDR3 region is CAASGGLSYEQYF. As DNA, the CDR3 is TGTGCCGCTAGCGGGGGCCTCTCCTACGAGCAGTACTTC.

The chain links TRBV7-2 to TRBJ2-1; the match to TRBD1 covers 11 bases. The germline CDR1 and CDR2 sequences are SGHTA and FQGNSA. The CDR3 has 15 residues. Unmatched junction bases numbered 4, after V lost 5 bases and J lost 4 bases. CDR3 amino acids: CASSRGQGGYNEQFF. The CDR3 coding sequence is TGTGCCAGCAGCAGGGGACAGGGGGGTTACAATGAGCAGTTCTTC.

The CDR3 loop reads CASSPPSGGAGEQYF. The CDR3 nucleotides read TGTGCCAGCAGCCCACCAAGCGGGGGGGCGGGCGAGCAGTACTTC. The chain has TRBV5-4 and TRBJ2-7; 10 bases match TRBD2. The CDR3 covers 15 residues. Germline V CDR1 and CDR2: SGHNT, YYREEE (reference sequence). After removal of 4 bases from V and 6 bases from J, the junction contained 10 bases not matched to a gene.

The chain combines TRBV5-6 with TRBJ1-2; 7 positions match TRBD1. The V gene end was trimmed by 2 bases and the J gene end by 1 base; junction bases not matched to a gene: 11. CDR3 length: 17 amino acids. Per the germline V gene, CDR1 is SGHDT and CDR2 is YYEEEE. This CDR3 is CASSFDPGQMFNYGYTF. In DNA form, the CDR3 reads TGTGCCAGCAGCTTCGATCCGGGACAGATGTTTAACTATGGCTACACCTTC.

The CDR3 DNA is TGTGCCAGCAGCTCGACTAGCGGGGGGGCCGGAGATACGCAGTATTTT. Translation gives CASSSTSGGAGDTQYF. This chain connects TRBV7-3 to TRBJ2-3; 14 bases match TRBD2. Germline V gene lookup returns CDR1 SGHTA and CDR2 FQGTGA. V was pared by 4 bases and J by 5 bases, with 5 bases of the junction left unmatched. This CDR3 is built from 16 residues.

In its sample, this clone was seen once. This chain connects TRBV7-8 to TRBJ2-1; 14 bases fit TRBD2. V lost 3 bases to trimming and J lost 10 bases; unmatched junction nucleotides: 5. CDR1 and CDR2 from the germline V gene are SGHVS and FQNEAQ. This CDR3 has 15 residues. The CDR3 loop is CASSLTSGGAMEQFF. The CDR3 bases are TGTGCCAGCAGCTTGACTAGCGGGGGGGCCATGGAGCAGTTCTTC. The complete variable domain, with remaining parts taken from reference TRBV7-8 and TRBJ2-1, reads GAGVSQSPRYKVAKRGQDVALRCDPISGHVSLFWYQQALGQGPEFLTYFQNEAQLDKSGLPSDRFFAERPEGSVSTLKIQRTQQEDSAVYLCASSLTSGGAMEQFFGPGTRLTVL.

The chain links TRBV7-2 to TRBJ2-1; D is undetermined. This CDR3 contains 13 residues. Germline V gene lookup returns CDR1 SGHTA and CDR2 FQGNSA. Trimming stripped 2 bases from V and 4 bases from J, with 6 bases between. CDR3 sequence reads: CASSLRGYNEQFF. CDR3 nucleotide sequence: TGTGCCAGCAGCTTAAGAGGTTACAATGAGCAGTTCTTC.

The chain links TRBV25-1 to TRBJ1-1; D is undetermined. V was pared by 2 bases and J by 4 bases, with 8 bases between. Germline CDR1 reads MGHDK; CDR2 reads SYGVNS. This CDR3 region has 13 residues. In nucleotides, the CDR3 is TGTGCCAGCAGTGAAGGCGCTAGCACTGAAGCTTTCTTT. Its translation: CASSEGASTEAFF.

J is TRBJ2-3 and V is TRBV7-9; no reliable D call. CDR1 and CDR2 from the germline V gene are SEHNR and FQNEAQ (reference sequence). V gave up 2 bases and J gave up 2 bases, with 8 bases separating them. The CDR3 is made up of 14 amino acids. In DNA form, the CDR3 reads TGTGCCAGCAGCTTAATGGGCTTCACAGATACGCAGTATTTT. Translation gives CASSLMGFTDTQYF.

The CDR3 loop reads CASSRGLAVQETQYF. DNA for the CDR3: TGTGCCAGCAGCCGGGGACTAGCGGTCCAAGAGACCCAGTACTTC. V usage is TRBV11-1 and J usage is TRBJ2-5, with 11 positions matching TRBD2. This CDR3 contains 15 residues. Trimming took 5 bases from V and 1 from J; bases not matched to a gene: 3. Germline CDR1 is SGHAT and CDR2 is FQDESV (reference sequence).